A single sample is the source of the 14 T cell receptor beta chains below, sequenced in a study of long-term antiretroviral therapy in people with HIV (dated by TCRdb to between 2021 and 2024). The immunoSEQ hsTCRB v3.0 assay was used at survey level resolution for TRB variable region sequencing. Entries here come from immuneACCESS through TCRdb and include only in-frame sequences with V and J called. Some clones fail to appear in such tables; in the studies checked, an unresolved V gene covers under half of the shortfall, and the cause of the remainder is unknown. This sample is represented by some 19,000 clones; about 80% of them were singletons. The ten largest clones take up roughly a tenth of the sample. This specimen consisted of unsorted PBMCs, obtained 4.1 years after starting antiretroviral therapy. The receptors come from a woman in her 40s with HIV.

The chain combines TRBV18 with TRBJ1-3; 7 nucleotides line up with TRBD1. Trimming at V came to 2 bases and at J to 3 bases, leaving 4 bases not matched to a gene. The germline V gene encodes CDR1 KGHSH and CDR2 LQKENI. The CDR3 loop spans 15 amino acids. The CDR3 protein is CASSPETGYGNTIYF. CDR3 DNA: TGTGCCAGCTCACCAGAGACAGGGTATGGAAACACCATATATTTT.

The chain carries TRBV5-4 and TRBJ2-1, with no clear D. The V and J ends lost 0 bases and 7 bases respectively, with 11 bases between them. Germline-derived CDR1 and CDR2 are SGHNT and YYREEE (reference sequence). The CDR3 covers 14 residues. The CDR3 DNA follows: TGTGCCAGCAGCTTGGCCCCGGGCCCAAATGAGCAGTTCTTC. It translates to CASSLAPGPNEQFF. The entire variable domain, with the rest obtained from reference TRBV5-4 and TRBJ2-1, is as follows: ETGVTQSPTHLIKTRGQQVTLRCSSQSGHNTVSWYQQALGQGPQFIFQYYREEENGRGNFPPRFSGLQFPNYSSELNVNALELDDSALYLCASSLAPGPNEQFFGPGTRLTVL.

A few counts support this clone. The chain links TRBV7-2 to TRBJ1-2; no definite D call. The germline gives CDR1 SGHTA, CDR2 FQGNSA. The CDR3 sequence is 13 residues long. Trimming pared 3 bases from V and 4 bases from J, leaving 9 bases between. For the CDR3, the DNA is TGTGCCAGCAGCTTCTCATCATTCTATGGCTACACCTTC. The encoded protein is CASSFSSFYGYTF.

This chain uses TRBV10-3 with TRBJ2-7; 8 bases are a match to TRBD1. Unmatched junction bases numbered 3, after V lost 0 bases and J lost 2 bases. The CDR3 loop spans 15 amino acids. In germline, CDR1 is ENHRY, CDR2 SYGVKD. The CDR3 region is CAISESDRAPYEQYF. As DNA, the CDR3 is TGTGCCATCAGTGAGTCGGACAGGGCCCCCTACGAGCAGTACTTC.

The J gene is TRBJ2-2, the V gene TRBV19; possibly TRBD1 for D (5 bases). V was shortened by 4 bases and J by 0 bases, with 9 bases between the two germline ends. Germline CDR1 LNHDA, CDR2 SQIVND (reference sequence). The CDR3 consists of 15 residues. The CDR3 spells CASSRAGTNTGELFF. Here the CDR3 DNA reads TGTGCCAGTAGTAGGGCAGGGACGAACACCGGGGAGCTGTTTTTT.

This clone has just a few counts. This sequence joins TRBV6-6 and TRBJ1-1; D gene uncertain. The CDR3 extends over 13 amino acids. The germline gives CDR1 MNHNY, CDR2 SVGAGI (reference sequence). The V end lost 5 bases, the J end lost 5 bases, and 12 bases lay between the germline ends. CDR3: CASSHQVLTEAFF. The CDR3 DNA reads TGTGCCAGCAGTCATCAGGTTCTAACTGAAGCTTTCTTT.

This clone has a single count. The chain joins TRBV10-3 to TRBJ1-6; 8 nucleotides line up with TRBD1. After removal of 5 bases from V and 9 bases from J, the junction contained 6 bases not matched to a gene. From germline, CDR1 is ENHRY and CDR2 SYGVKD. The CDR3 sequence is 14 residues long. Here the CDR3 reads CAISRTGSASPLHF. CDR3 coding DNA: TGTGCCATCAGTCGGACAGGGTCGGCTTCACCCCTCCACTTT.

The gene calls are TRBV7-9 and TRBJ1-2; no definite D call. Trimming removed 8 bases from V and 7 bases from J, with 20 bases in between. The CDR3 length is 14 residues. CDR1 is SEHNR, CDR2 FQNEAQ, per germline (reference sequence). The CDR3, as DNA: TGTGCCAGCCGCGGACCGGGCATGGCTCGTGGCTACACCTTC. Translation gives CASRGPGMARGYTF.

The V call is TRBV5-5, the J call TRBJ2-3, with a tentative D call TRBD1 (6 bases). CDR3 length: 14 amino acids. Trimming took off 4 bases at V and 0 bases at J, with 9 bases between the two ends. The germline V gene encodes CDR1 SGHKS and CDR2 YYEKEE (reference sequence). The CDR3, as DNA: TGTGCCAGCAGCCCAGGGGACAGCACAGATACGCAGTATTTT. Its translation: CASSPGDSTDTQYF.

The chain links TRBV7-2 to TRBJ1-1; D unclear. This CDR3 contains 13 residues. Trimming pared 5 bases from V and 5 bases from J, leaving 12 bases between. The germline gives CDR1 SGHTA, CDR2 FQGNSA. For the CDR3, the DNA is TGTGCCAGCAGCCCAACTAGGCAGACTGAAGCTTTCTTT. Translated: CASSPTRQTEAFF.

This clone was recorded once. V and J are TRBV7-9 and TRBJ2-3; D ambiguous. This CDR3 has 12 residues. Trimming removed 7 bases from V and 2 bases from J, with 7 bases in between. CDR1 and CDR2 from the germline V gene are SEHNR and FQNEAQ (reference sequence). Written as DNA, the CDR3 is TGTGCCAGCACCGACTCCACAGATACGCAGTATTTT. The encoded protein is CASTDSTDTQYF.

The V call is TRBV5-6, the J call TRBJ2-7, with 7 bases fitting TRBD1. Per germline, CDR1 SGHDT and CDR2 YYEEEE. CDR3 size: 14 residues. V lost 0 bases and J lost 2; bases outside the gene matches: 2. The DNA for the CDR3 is TGTGCCAGCAGCTTGGTTGGGACAGCCTACGAGCAGTACTTC. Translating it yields CASSLVGTAYEQYF. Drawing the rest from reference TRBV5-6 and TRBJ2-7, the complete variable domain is DAGVTQSPTHLIKTRGQQVTLRCSPKSGHDTVSWYQQALGQGPQFIFQYYEEEERQRGNFPDRFSGHQFPNYSSELNVNALLLGDSALYLCASSLVGTAYEQYFGPGTRLTVT.

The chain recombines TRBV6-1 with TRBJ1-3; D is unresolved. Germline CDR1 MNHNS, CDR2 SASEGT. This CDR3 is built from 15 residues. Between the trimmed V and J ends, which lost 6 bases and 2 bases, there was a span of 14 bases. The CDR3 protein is CASSFQRSPGNTIYF. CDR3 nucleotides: TGTGCCAGCAGCTTTCAACGCTCTCCTGGAAACACCATATATTTT.

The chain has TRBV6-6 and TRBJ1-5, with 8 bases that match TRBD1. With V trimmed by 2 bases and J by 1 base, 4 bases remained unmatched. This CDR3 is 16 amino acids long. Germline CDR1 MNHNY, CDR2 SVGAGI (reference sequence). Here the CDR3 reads CASSYGTGGSNQPQHF. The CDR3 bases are TGTGCCAGCAGTTACGGGACAGGAGGAAGCAATCAGCCCCAGCATTTT.